Following are 25 T cell receptor beta chains from one sample sequenced in a study of a mutant IDH1 vaccine in newly diagnosed glioma. Time point of the sample: week 35, safety follow-up. Each dose of the vaccine consisted of 300 ug of mutant IDH1 20-mer peptide, with topical imiquimod. Generated by immunoSEQ multiplex PCR, the TCRdb table keeps only in-frame clones and is missing some. The sample lists 34,000 or so clones, more than 75% seen once, with approximately 11% in the top ten. The antigens these receptors bind are not known. Sequenced material: PBMCs, taken from a glioma patient whose treatment included an IDH1 peptide vaccine. These TCRs come from a woman in her thirties or forties with glioma.

This clone was recorded once. The chain is built from TRBV5-4 and TRBJ2-7; D possibly corresponds to TRBD2 (6 bases). CDR3 size: 14 residues. With 2 bases removed from V and 5 bases from J, the gap between germline ends came to 14 bases. Germline-derived CDR1 and CDR2 are SGHNT and YYREEE (reference sequence). CDR3 sequence reads: CASSLGGLGHEQYF. CDR3 sequence (DNA): TGTGCCAGCAGCTTAGGAGGGCTGGGGCACGAGCAGTACTTC. Full variable domain (missing parts from reference TRBV5-4 and TRBJ2-7): ETGVTQSPTHLIKTRGQQVTLRCSSQSGHNTVSWYQQALGQGPQFIFQYYREEENGRGNFPPRFSGLQFPNYSSELNVNALELDDSALYLCASSLGGLGHEQYFGPGTRLTVT.

The chain uses TRBV13 and TRBJ2-7, with D perhaps being TRBD1 or TRBD2 (5 bases each). Germline CDR1 and CDR2: PRHDT and FYEKMQ (reference sequence). The CDR3 contains 16 residues. V shed 5 bases and J shed 5 bases, with 22 bases lying between them. As DNA, the CDR3 is TGTGCCAGCAGCCCTACCTTGGGACGGGGCGTGGACGAGCAGTACTTC. Translation: CASSPTLGRGVDEQYF.

The chain joins TRBV27 to TRBJ2-7, with a weak D call TRBD2 (5 bases). The CDR3 length is 13 residues. Germline V lookup: CDR1 MNHEY, CDR2 SMNVEV (reference sequence). The V gene lost 4 bases and the J gene lost 6 bases, with 13 bases spanning the gap. The DNA for the CDR3 is TGTGCCAGCAGTTCGGGGTTAGCCGCCGAGCAGTACTTC. This codes for CASSSGLAAEQYF.

J is TRBJ2-5 and V is TRBV5-4; D tentatively reads TRBD1 or TRBD2 (7 bases each). Germline CDR1 reads SGHNT; CDR2 reads YYREEE (reference sequence). V was clipped by 7 bases and J by 0 bases, with 10 bases between them. The CDR3 totals 13 residues. Here the CDR3 DNA reads TGTGCCAGCCAGGGGGGGGACCAAGAGACCCAGTACTTC. Protein: CASQGGDQETQYF.

The rearrangement uses TRBV13 and TRBJ2-2; 8 bases line up with TRBD1. Germline loops: CDR1 PRHDT, CDR2 FYEKMQ (reference sequence). CDR3 length: 16 residues. Trimming cost V 5 bases and J 4 bases; bases outside gene matches: 9. The CDR3: CASSIRQGRGTGELFF. CDR3 bases: TGTGCCAGCAGCATTCGACAGGGGCGGGGCACCGGGGAGCTGTTTTTT.

This clone was observed a few times. The chain joins TRBV10-2 to TRBJ1-5; D unclear. CDR3 size: 13 residues. The germline gives CDR1 WSHSY, CDR2 SAAADI. Between the trimmed V and J ends, which lost 5 bases and 4 bases, there was a span of 9 bases. The CDR3 here is CASSRSANQPQHF. The CDR3 DNA sequence: TGCGCCAGCAGTCGGTCAGCGAATCAGCCCCAGCATTTT.

This clone was recorded once. V usage is TRBV29-1 and J usage is TRBJ1-1; D perhaps matches TRBD1 (5 bases). CDR1 is SQVTM and CDR2 is ANQGSEA in the germline V gene. Between the trimmed V and J ends, which lost 7 bases and 0 bases, there was a span of 12 bases. The CDR3 sequence is 13 residues long. CDR3 coding DNA: TGCAGCGGGCTTTGGGGCATGAACACTGAAGCTTTCTTT. It specifies CSGLWGMNTEAFF.

The CDR3: CAWSSWDGSYEQYF. CDR3 DNA: TGTGCCTGGAGTAGTTGGGACGGCTCCTACGAGCAGTACTTC. The chain combines TRBV30 with TRBJ2-7, with D perhaps being TRBD1 or TRBD2 (5 bases each). Germline assignment: CDR1 GTSNPN and CDR2 SVGIG (reference sequence). V was trimmed by 2 bases and J by 0 bases, leaving 11 bases between them. CDR3 size: 14 residues. Based on the CDR3 plus reference TRBV30 and TRBJ2-7, the full variable domain is SQTIHQWPATLVQPVGSPLSLECTVEGTSNPNLYWYRQAAGRGLQLLFYSVGIGQISSEVPQNLSASRPQDRQFILSSKKLLLSDSGFYLCAWSSWDGSYEQYFGPGTRLTVT.

The chain recombines TRBV6-5 with TRBJ1-2; no reliable D call. V was cut by 2 bases and J by 2 bases, with 15 bases left in between. The CDR3 spans 16 residues. In germline, CDR1 is MNHEY, CDR2 SVGAGI. CDR3 DNA: TGTGCCAGCAGTTACGATGTGGCAGGAAGAAACTATGGCTACACCTTC. This encodes CASSYDVAGRNYGYTF.

The rearrangement joins TRBV7-9 to TRBJ1-1; D remains ambiguous. CDR1 and CDR2 from the germline V gene are SEHNR and FQNEAQ (reference sequence). Trimming shortened V by 4 bases and J by 1 base, and 13 bases separated the two germline ends. This CDR3 contains 15 residues. The CDR3 reads CASSSSTGWNTEAFF. In DNA, the CDR3 is TGTGCCAGCAGCTCCTCTACGGGCTGGAACACTGAAGCTTTCTTT.

This clone was recorded only once. CDR3 loop: CASSSEGDTGELFF. CDR3 DNA: TGTGCCAGCAGCTCAGAGGGGGACACCGGGGAGCTGTTTTTT. The V and J genes are TRBV7-9 and TRBJ2-2, with D possibly matching TRBD1 (6 bases). The V end was cut by 4 bases, the J end by 3 bases, with 9 bases between. The CDR3 has 14 amino acids. From germline, CDR1 is SEHNR and CDR2 FQNEAQ (reference sequence).

This clone was seen only once. The V gene is TRBV28, the J gene TRBJ2-5, with 7 nucleotides matching TRBD2. Germline values: CDR1 MDHEN, CDR2 SYDVKM. V lost 5 bases, J lost 2 bases, and 17 bases stayed unmatched. The CDR3 totals 18 residues. DNA of the CDR3: TGTGCCAGCAGTCCCACGGGGGGACCCTTCCTCGGGCAAGAGACCCAGTACTTC. This translates into CASSPTGGPFLGQETQYF.

The chain uses TRBV29-1 and TRBJ1-2, with D perhaps TRBD1 (6 bases). The CDR3 extends over 11 amino acids. V was shortened by 6 bases and J by 6 bases, with 11 bases between the two germline ends. CDR1 and CDR2 (germline): SQVTM, ANQGSEA. CDR3 loop: CSVNQGNGYTF. The CDR3 DNA follows: TGCAGCGTAAACCAGGGGAATGGCTACACCTTC.

V is TRBV18 and J is TRBJ2-3; tentatively, D is TRBD2 (6 bases). This CDR3 contains 16 residues. CDR1 is KGHSH, CDR2 LQKENI, per germline. Deletions cut 2 bases from V and 0 bases from J, with 12 bases between. The CDR3 region has the DNA TGTGCCAGCTCACCATCGGGCGGGGCGAGCACAGATACGCAGTATTTT. Protein: CASSPSGGASTDTQYF. Full variable domain (rest looked up from reference TRBV18 and TRBJ2-3): NAGVMQNPRHLVRRRGQEARLRCSPMKGHSHVYWYRQLPEEGLKFMVYLQKENIIDESGMPKERFSAEFPKEGPSILRIQQVVRGDSAAYFCASSPSGGASTDTQYFGPGTRLTVL.

CDR3 in amino acids: CASSELGLGTEAFF. CDR3 sequence (DNA): TGTGCCAGCAGTGAACTGGGTCTGGGGACTGAAGCTTTCTTT. The chain is built from TRBV2 and TRBJ1-1, with unresolved D. Germline values: CDR1 SNHLY, CDR2 FYNNEI. V was clipped by 2 bases and J by 5 bases, with 12 bases between them. The CDR3 totals 14 residues.

This sequence joins TRBV6-5 and TRBJ1-5; 7 bases line up with TRBD1. Germline V gene lookup returns CDR1 MNHEY and CDR2 SVGAGI. Unmatched junction bases numbered 12, after V lost 5 bases and J lost 11 bases. This CDR3 region has 14 residues. CDR3 nucleotides: TGTGCCAGCAGTGAACAGGGGAACCGGGGGGCCCAGCATTTT. Translation gives CASSEQGNRGAQHF.

The chain's CDR3 is CASSQDRGTTSYEQYF. In DNA, the CDR3 is TGCGCCAGCAGCCAAGATAGGGGGACAACCTCCTACGAGCAGTACTTC. This chain connects TRBV4-3 to TRBJ2-7, with a possible D match to TRBD1 (6 bases). V lost 0 bases, J lost 0 bases, and 12 bases lay in between. The CDR3 spans 16 residues. Germline assignment: CDR1 LGHNA and CDR2 YSLEER.

V is TRBV6-5 and J is TRBJ2-5, with 10 bases that match TRBD2. The V and J ends lost 6 bases and 3 bases, in that order; junction bases with no gene match: 4. This CDR3 is 14 amino acids long. In germline, CDR1 is MNHEY, CDR2 SVGAGI. The DNA of the CDR3 is TGTGCCAGCAGGCCCGGGACTAGCGAAGAGACCCAGTACTTC. Its protein is CASRPGTSEETQYF.

This clone came up a few times. The chain combines TRBV11-2 with TRBJ2-6; no clear D gene. CDR1 is SGHAT and CDR2 is FQNNGV in the germline V gene. The V end lost 4 bases, the J end lost 0 bases, and 7 bases lay between the germline ends. The CDR3 totals 15 residues. The CDR3 DNA reads as TGTGCCAGCAGCTCGTTTATCTCTGGGGCCAACGTCCTGACTTTC. This translates into CASSSFISGANVLTF.

CDR3 protein: CSVQGQGNYGYTF. The CDR3 DNA follows: TGCAGCGTTCAGGGACAGGGGAATTATGGCTACACCTTC. The V and J genes are TRBV29-1 and TRBJ1-2; 10 positions match TRBD1. There are 13 residues in the CDR3. Germline CDR1 and CDR2: SQVTM and ANQGSEA. The junction had 5 bases not matched to a gene; V was cut back by 5 bases and J by 5 bases.

The chain combines TRBV6-1 with TRBJ2-5, with D uncertain. V shed 6 bases and J shed 0 bases, with 2 bases lying between them. CDR1 is MNHNS and CDR2 is SASEGT in the germline V gene. This CDR3 spans 11 amino acids. The CDR3 DNA reads as TGTGCCAGCAGGTACCAAGAGACCCAGTACTTC. Translation: CASRYQETQYF.

This clone was seen more than once but under ten times. For the CDR3, the DNA is TGTGCCAGCAGCTTACCCCCTTCCCACTCTGGAAACACCATATATTTT. Its translation is CASSLPPSHSGNTIYF. The chain combines TRBV5-6 with TRBJ1-3, with D uncertain. The CDR3 length is 16 residues. The germline V gene has CDR1 SGHDT and CDR2 YYEEEE. V lost 2 bases, J lost 0 bases, and 12 bases lay in between. Full variable domain (rest looked up from reference TRBV5-6 and TRBJ1-3): DAGVTQSPTHLIKTRGQQVTLRCSPKSGHDTVSWYQQALGQGPQFIFQYYEEEERQRGNFPDRFSGHQFPNYSSELNVNALLLGDSALYLCASSLPPSHSGNTIYFGEGSWLTVV.

The J gene is TRBJ2-3, the V gene TRBV5-1; maybe TRBD1 (6 bases). Per the germline V gene, CDR1 is SGHRS and CDR2 is YFSETQ. V was cut by 2 bases and J by 6 bases, with 10 bases left in between. CDR3 length: 13 amino acids. CDR3 DNA: TGCGCCAGCAGCTTTTGGGGGCGCGATACGCAGTATTTT. Protein: CASSFWGRDTQYF.

V is TRBV4-1 and J is TRBJ1-2; TRBD1 might be the D (5 bases). V lost 5 bases to trimming and J lost 8 bases, with 18 bases between them. The CDR3 covers 14 residues. Germline values: CDR1 MGHRA, CDR2 YSYEKL. The CDR3 nucleotides are TGCGCCAGCAGCTGGGGGGGACGGACTGGGGGCTACACCTTC. Its translation: CASSWGGRTGGYTF.

The V call is TRBV5-6, the J call TRBJ1-4; maybe TRBD1 (6 bases). CDR3 length: 16 amino acids. The V end was cut by 0 bases, the J end by 4 bases, with 13 bases between. CDR1 SGHDT and CDR2 YYEEEE come from the germline V gene. CDR3 sequence: CASSLVGGQVNEKLFF. In DNA form, the CDR3 reads TGTGCCAGCAGCTTGGTCGGGGGGCAGGTTAATGAAAAACTGTTTTTT.